This T cell receptor beta chain comes out of a study of blood T cell repertoires in COVID-19. Overall study: The study drew acute and convalescent COVID-19 samples from the United States, Italy and Spain. Sources were T cells, B-cell-depleted T cells, or PBMCs; the material itself was cDNA or gDNA.

Original methodology: Amplified reference gene primers provided the basis for estimating nucleated cell counts. Only in-frame clones appear in the TCRdb table, and some are missing; sequencing was by immunoSEQ multiplex PCR. V and J calls and clone size are as listed in that table; D and trimming were resolved from the DNA. The data hold some 250,000 clones, with 80% to 85% observed a single time. Germline V gene lookup returns CDR1 SSHAT and CDR2 FNYEAQ (reference sequence). CDR3 length: 17 amino acids. In regard to this clone: The germline gene is not matched at one end of the junction; a read error may be the cause.

Sequencing input: peripheral blood. The chain combines TRBV7-7 with TRBJ2-1, with 8 positions matching TRBD2. The sequence was obtained from a man between 60 and 70 years old with acute or convalescent COVID-19. The CDR3 loop reads CASSLALSGGSYNEQFF. For the CDR3, the DNA is TGTGCTAGCAGCTTAGCCCTGAGCGGGGGCTCCTACAATGAGCAGTTCTTC.